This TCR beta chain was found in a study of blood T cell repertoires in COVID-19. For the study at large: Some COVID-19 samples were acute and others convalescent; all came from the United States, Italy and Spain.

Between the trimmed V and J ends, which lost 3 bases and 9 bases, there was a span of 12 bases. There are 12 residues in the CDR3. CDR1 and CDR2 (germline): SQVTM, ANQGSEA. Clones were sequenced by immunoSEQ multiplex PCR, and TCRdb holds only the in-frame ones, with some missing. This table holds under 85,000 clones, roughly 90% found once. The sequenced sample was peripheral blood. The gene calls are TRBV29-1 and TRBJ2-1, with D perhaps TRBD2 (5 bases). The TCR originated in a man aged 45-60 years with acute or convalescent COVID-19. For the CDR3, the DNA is TGCAGCGTTGAGAAACTAGGTAGTGAGCAGTTCTTC. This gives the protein CSVEKLGSEQFF.